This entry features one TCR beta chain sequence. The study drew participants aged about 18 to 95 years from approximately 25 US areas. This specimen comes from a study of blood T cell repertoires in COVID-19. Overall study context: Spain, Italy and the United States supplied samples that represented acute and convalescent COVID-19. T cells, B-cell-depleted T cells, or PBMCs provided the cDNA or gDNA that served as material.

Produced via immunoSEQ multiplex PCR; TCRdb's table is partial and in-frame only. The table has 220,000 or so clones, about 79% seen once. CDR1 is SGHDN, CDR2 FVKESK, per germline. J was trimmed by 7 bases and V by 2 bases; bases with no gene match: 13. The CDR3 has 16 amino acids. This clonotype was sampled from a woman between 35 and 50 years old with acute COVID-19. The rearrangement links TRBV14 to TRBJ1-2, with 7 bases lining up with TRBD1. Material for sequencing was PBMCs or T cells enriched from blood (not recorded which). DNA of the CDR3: TGTGCCAGCAGCCAATACCCCGACAGGGCGCGAGGTGGCTACACCTTC. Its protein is CASSQYPDRARGGYTF.